The sequence of this TCR beta chain was determined in a study of naive CD8 T cells in extremely preterm neonates. General study points: Preterm CDR3s were shorter than older groups', with fewer N additions and less trimming. Preterm neonates shared more CDR3 nucleotide sequences (around 2.5%) than older groups.

There are 15 residues in the CDR3. CDR1 is MNHEY and CDR2 is SMNVEV in the germline V gene (reference sequence). J gave up 3 bases and V 3 bases, and 6 bases lay outside the gene matches. Clones were read by immunoSEQ multiplex PCR, and TCRdb kept only the in-frame ones, dropping some. The sample yields about 23,000 clones, approximately 88% seen once. As to this clone: The antigen is unknown.

Extremely preterm deliveries at 23-27 weeks of gestation provided the preterm samples. The sample holds sorted live naive CD8+ CD45RA+CCR7+ T cells. The sequencing sample was made of naive CD8+ T cells from cord blood. The chain is built from TRBV27 and TRBJ2-7; 9 bases are shared with TRBD2. The receptor was isolated from a boy who was born preterm. The CDR3 is CASSFLSGGGYEQYF. The CDR3 DNA sequence: TGTGCCAGCAGTTTCCTTAGCGGGGGAGGCTACGAGCAGTACTTC.